This TCR beta chain was found in a study of sequential checkpoint blockade in melanoma. Study as a whole: Each arm's sequence ended with maintenance nivolumab. More than 20 patients had tumor biopsies before treatment and at week 13. DNA from some 84 pretreatment tumor samples underwent TCRβ immunosequencing.

Trimming at V came to 11 bases and at J to 2 bases, leaving 11 bases not matched to a gene. There are 14 residues in the CDR3. CDR1 is MNHGY, CDR2 SAAAGT, per germline. By proportion, this clone is medium-sized. The repertoire was sequenced with immunoSEQ multiplex PCR; TCRdb's copy has only in-frame clones and lacks some. The data hold around 5,500 clones, with roughly two fifths observed a single time. Treatment: randomized to nivolumab then ipilimumab (arm A) or the reverse (arm B). This specimen was tumor tissue (inferred from file names), taken from a patient given nivolumab and ipilimumab in sequence. V gene TRBV6-8 combines with J gene TRBJ2-5; 7 positions match TRBD1. The clonotype was recovered from a human donor with melanoma. CDR3 loop: CALLQQGSQETQYF. Written as DNA, the CDR3 is TGTGCCTTACTCCAACAGGGGTCGCAAGAGACCCAGTACTTC.